This TCR beta chain came from a study of identifying expanded T cells in peripheral blood. The study's findings and limits: Over two and four weeks, about 15 and 18 clones changed, versus around 1.3 between replicates.

The table came from immunoSEQ multiplex PCR; TCRdb's copy has only in-frame clones and leaves some out. The sample shows about 110,000 clones, about 87% of them seen only once. Points on this clone: Its specificity is not known.

V was clipped by 2 bases and J by 5 bases, with 9 bases between them. The CDR3 sequence is 14 residues long. The germline gives CDR1 MNHNS, CDR2 SASEGT. Specimen: blood. V gene TRBV6-1 combines with J gene TRBJ1-4; D unclear. This sequence originates from a person aged 18 to 75 in good health. The DNA of the CDR3 is TGTGCCAGCAGTGAAACCCAGAGAAATGAAAAACTGTTTTTT. It specifies CASSETQRNEKLFF.